The clone carrying this TCR beta chain appeared many times. Its specificity is unknown. The data originate from a study of identical twins. Study results and caveats: Cord blood's abundant beta clonotypes had fewer insertions, unlike memory repertoires. In zero-insertion analyses, partial confounding could arise from invariant MAIT and iNKT cells.

Trimming removed 1 base at V and 6 bases at J, with 12 bases between. CDR1 and CDR2 from the germline V gene are SEHNR and FQNEAQ (reference sequence). The length of the CDR3 is 14 residues. MiXCR was run by TCRdb on the 5' RACE reads, yielding one entry per CDR3 protein. Of about 100,000 distinct CDR3 sequences listed, 5.9% are singletons. Sequenced sample: memory T cells sorted from blood. The TCR sequence derives from a woman in her 50s in good health. This sequence joins TRBV7-9 and TRBJ1-1; D not resolved. The DNA for the CDR3 is TGTGCCAGCAGCTTAGGGGATGCGAGGGCTGAAGCTTTCTTT. It translates to CASSLGDARAEAFF.